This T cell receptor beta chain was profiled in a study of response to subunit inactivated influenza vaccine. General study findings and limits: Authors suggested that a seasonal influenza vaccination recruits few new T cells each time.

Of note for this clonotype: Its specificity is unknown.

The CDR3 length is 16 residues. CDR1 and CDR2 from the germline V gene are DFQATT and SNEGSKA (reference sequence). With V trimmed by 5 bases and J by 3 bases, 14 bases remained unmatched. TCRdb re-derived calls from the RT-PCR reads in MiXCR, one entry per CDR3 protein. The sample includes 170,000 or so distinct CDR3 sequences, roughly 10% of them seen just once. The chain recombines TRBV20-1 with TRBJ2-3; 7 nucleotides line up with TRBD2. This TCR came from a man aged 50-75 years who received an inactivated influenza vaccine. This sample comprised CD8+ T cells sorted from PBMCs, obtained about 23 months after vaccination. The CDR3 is CSAGSGEKILTDTQYF. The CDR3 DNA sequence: TGCAGTGCTGGGAGCGGGGAGAAGATTTTAACAGATACGCAGTATTTT.